The T cell receptor (beta chain) under discussion was sequenced for a study of blood T cell repertoires in COVID-19. Looking at the study overall: Samples representing acute and convalescent COVID-19 were sourced from the United States, Italy and Spain. PBMCs, B-cell-depleted T cells, or T cells were the source of the cDNA or gDNA that made up the material.

Study processing details: Estimation of nucleated cell counts relied on the amplification of reference gene primers. This table comes from immunoSEQ multiplex PCR, and its TCRdb copy is limited to in-frame clones, with some not included. The D gene and trimming were derived from the DNA, and the V and J assignments and clone size from that table. The sample includes 300,000 to 350,000 clones, roughly 86% seen only once; the top ten take approximately 9.9%. Patients of the Seattle cohort, enrolled during active infection, were followed longitudinally. The V gene lost 0 bases and the J gene lost 1 base, with 10 bases spanning the gap. This CDR3 region has 16 residues. CDR1 is LGHNA and CDR2 is YSLEER in the germline V gene.

The specimen sequenced was peripheral blood. The V and J genes are TRBV4-3 and TRBJ1-3, with D possibly matching TRBD1 (5 bases). The receptor was derived from a man between 25 and 39 years old with COVID-19, enrolled during active disease. CDR3 loop: CASSQDIAGSGNTIYF. Here the CDR3 DNA reads TGCGCCAGCAGCCAAGATATCGCAGGGTCTGGAAACACCATATATTTT.